One and the same sample provided the 28 T cell receptor beta chains below, sequenced in a study of Ad26.COV2.S vaccination and SARS-CoV-2 variants. Treatment defined: approximately 18 received Ad26.COV2.S at low or high dose, single or two shots; about 5 received placebo; per-sample allocation not given. Vaccine and placebo recipients were sampled on day 63 after the first injection. Profiled with immunoSEQ multiplex PCR; TCRdb holds only in-frame clones, not every one. Of hundreds of thousands of clones listed, over 75% are singletons. The sample consisted of peripheral blood, taken in a trial of Ad26.COV2.S vaccine versus placebo. These receptors came from a person between 18 and 60 years old who received the Ad26.COV2.S COVID-19 vaccine or a placebo.

This clone was counted once. The gene calls are TRBV29-1 and TRBJ2-1; TRBD2 aligns across 12 bases. CDR3 size: 18 residues. V dropped 5 bases and J dropped 7; count of bases not matched to a gene: 18. Germline V gene lookup returns CDR1 SQVTM and CDR2 ANQGSEA. DNA for the CDR3: TGCAGCGTTCCACCCCCACTAGCGGGAGGCCGCGGTCGGAATGAGCAGTTCTTC. Its protein is CSVPPPLAGGRGRNEQFF.

The V and J genes are TRBV6-2 or TRBV6-3 and TRBJ1-1; 8 bases are shared with TRBD1. The V gene end was trimmed by 2 bases and the J gene end by 7 bases; junction bases not matched to a gene: 9. Germline values: CDR1 MNHEY, CDR2 SVGEGT. This CDR3 spans 15 amino acids. The CDR3 reads CASSYPGQGYFEAFF. The CDR3 DNA is TGTGCCAGCAGTTACCCCGGACAGGGTTATTTTGAAGCTTTCTTT.

The CDR3 loop reads CASSFSRGRSNQPQHF. CDR3 DNA sequence: TGTGCCAGCAGTTTTTCGCGGGGGCGAAGCAATCAGCCCCAGCATTTT. The chain links TRBV28 to TRBJ1-5; the D gene is possibly TRBD1 (6 bases). The germline V gene encodes CDR1 MDHEN and CDR2 SYDVKM. The length of the CDR3 is 16 residues. The ends were cut back, 3 bases at V and 1 base at J, with 13 bases in the middle.

As concerns this clone: Other nucleotide sequences in the sample specify the same CDR3. The chain has TRBV28 and TRBJ1-2; D is possibly TRBD1 (5 bases). This CDR3 region has 15 residues. V was clipped by 2 bases and J by 7 bases, with 17 bases between them. CDR1 and CDR2 (germline): MDHEN, SYDVKM. The DNA of the CDR3 is TGTGCCAGCAGTTTACCCCAAGGGGCGCGTGGTGGCTACACCTTC. Its protein product is CASSLPQGARGGYTF.

In this sample, this clone turned up once. The chain recombines TRBV5-1 with TRBJ1-2; D gene ambiguous. Trimming took off 4 bases at V and 0 bases at J, with 10 bases between the two ends. Germline loops: CDR1 SGHRS, CDR2 YFSETQ. The CDR3 sequence is 14 residues long. The CDR3 nucleotides read TGCGCCAGCAGCCCTCTAGACGCTAACTATGGCTACACCTTC. Protein sequence: CASSPLDANYGYTF.

This clone was detected a few times. This chain uses TRBV9 with TRBJ1-1; D perhaps matches TRBD1 (5 bases). Germline V gene sequence: CDR1 SGDLS, CDR2 YYNGEE. The length of the CDR3 is 15 residues. Trimming stripped 0 bases from V and 0 bases from J, with 9 bases between. DNA of the CDR3: TGTGCCAGCAGCGTAGGAGCAGGGTTGAACACTGAAGCTTTCTTT. It codes for CASSVGAGLNTEAFF.

The V gene is TRBV18, the J gene TRBJ2-1; D unclear. The germline V gene encodes CDR1 KGHSH and CDR2 LQKENI. V was clipped by 3 bases and J by 2 bases, with 14 bases between them. The length of the CDR3 is 16 residues. CDR3 amino acids: CASSPRLHEAYNEQFF. CDR3 coding DNA: TGTGCCAGCTCACCTCGGCTACACGAGGCCTACAATGAGCAGTTCTTC.

The DNA for the CDR3 is TGTGCCAGCAGCGTAGCTCCTCCCGCCGCAGATACGCAGTATTTT. This sequence encodes CASSVAPPAADTQYF. J is TRBJ2-3 and V is TRBV9; D uncertain. Germline V gives CDR1 SGDLS, CDR2 YYNGEE. This CDR3 is built from 15 residues. Trimming took 0 bases from V and 4 from J, leaving 12 bases between them.

This chain uses TRBV19 with TRBJ1-3; tentative D call: TRBD1 (5 bases). Trimming pared 1 base from V and 3 bases from J, leaving 7 bases between. In germline, CDR1 is LNHDA, CDR2 SQIVND (reference sequence). The CDR3 loop spans 14 amino acids. Here the CDR3 DNA reads TGTGCCAGTAGTATAGGGGGCCTTGGAAACACCATATATTTT. Its protein product is CASSIGGLGNTIYF.

V is TRBV7-9 and J is TRBJ1-1; tentatively, D is TRBD1 (5 bases). Germline V CDR1 and CDR2: SEHNR, FQNEAQ (reference sequence). This CDR3 is 16 amino acids long. Trimming shortened V by 4 bases and J by 2 bases, and 17 bases separated the two germline ends. As DNA, the CDR3 is TGTGCCAGCAGCTCCAGACAGAAACCACCTAACACTGAAGCTTTCTTT. It encodes CASSSRQKPPNTEAFF.

The chain is built from TRBV4-3 and TRBJ1-2; D gene unclear. This CDR3 has 13 residues. V was trimmed by 3 bases and J by 6 bases, leaving 11 bases between them. CDR1 is LGHNA and CDR2 is YSLEER in the germline V gene. The CDR3 DNA reads as TGCGCCAGCAGCCACCAGATGAGAGATGGCTACACCTTC. Protein: CASSHQMRDGYTF.

The chain recombines TRBV6-5 with TRBJ1-2; D possibly corresponds to TRBD1 (5 bases). Germline values: CDR1 MNHEY, CDR2 SVGAGI. The CDR3 covers 13 residues. The germline V and J ends were trimmed by 2 bases and 4 bases, with 8 bases remaining between them. CDR3 sequence: CASSYAGTYGYTF. The CDR3 coding sequence is TGTGCCAGCAGTTACGCAGGGACCTATGGCTACACCTTC.

This chain uses TRBV9 with TRBJ2-2; a weak D match, TRBD2 (6 bases). Per the germline V gene, CDR1 is SGDLS and CDR2 is YYNGEE. The length of the CDR3 is 15 residues. V lost 4 bases and J 3 bases, leaving 13 bases between the germline ends. CDR3 sequence: CASSPRTGDTGELFF. The CDR3 DNA is TGTGCCAGCAGCCCTCGGACGGGAGACACCGGGGAGCTGTTTTTT.

The chain has TRBV7-9 and TRBJ2-5, with D possibly matching TRBD1 (6 bases). The CDR3 runs 14 residues. The V and J ends lost 3 bases and 5 bases respectively, with 13 bases between them. Germline CDR1 and CDR2: SEHNR and FQNEAQ (reference sequence). CDR3 region: CASSFATGQETQYF. The CDR3 DNA reads as TGTGCCAGCAGCTTTGCCACAGGGCAGGAGACCCAGTACTTC.

This chain joins TRBV5-3 and TRBJ2-1, with 9 positions matching TRBD2. TRBV5-3 is identified as an open reading frame with a role that is uncertain. CDR3 length: 16 amino acids. J was trimmed by 7 bases and V by 2 bases; bases with no gene match: 10. The CDR3, as DNA: TGTGCCAGAAGCTTAAACGGGACTAGCCCCCAGAATGAGCAGTTCTTC. Protein sequence: CARSLNGTSPQNEQFF.

CDR3 bases: TGTGCCAGCAGCCTGAGCGGGGCCTCCGGAGATACGCAGTATTTT. Its protein product is CASSLSGASGDTQYF. The J gene is TRBJ2-3, the V gene TRBV11-2; 7 nucleotides agree with TRBD2. The CDR3 is made up of 15 amino acids. The germline CDR1 and CDR2 sequences are SGHAT and FQNNGV. Germline trimming cut 5 bases from V and 5 bases from J; bases unmatched to any gene: 10.

This chain connects TRBV5-4 to TRBJ1-4; perhaps TRBD1 as D (6 bases). CDR3 length: 16 amino acids. Germline V gene lookup returns CDR1 SGHNT and CDR2 YYREEE (reference sequence). V was clipped by 4 bases and J by 11 bases, with 24 bases between them. The CDR3 region has the DNA TGTGCCAGCAGCCCGGGAGGAGGACAGCGCCCGGTGAAACTGTTTTTT. Amino acid sequence: CASSPGGGQRPVKLFF.

The chain links TRBV27 to TRBJ2-1, with no clear D. The V end lost 5 bases, the J end lost 0 bases, and 8 bases lay between the germline ends. The CDR3 covers 14 residues. Germline CDR1 is MNHEY and CDR2 is SMNVEV (reference sequence). The DNA of the CDR3 is TGTGCCAGCAGTCAAGGTAGCTCCTACAATGAGCAGTTCTTC. Its translation: CASSQGSSYNEQFF.

The chain combines TRBV30 with TRBJ2-2; 8 bases are a match to TRBD2. The junction had 8 bases not matched to a gene; V was cut back by 0 bases and J by 5 bases. Germline-derived CDR1 and CDR2 are GTSNPN and SVGIG (reference sequence). The CDR3 has 16 amino acids. The CDR3 bases are TGTGCCTGGAGTGTACGGGTGACTAGCGCTACCGGGGAGCTGTTTTTT. It yields the protein CAWSVRVTSATGELFF.

The V and J genes are TRBV7-9 and TRBJ2-1; a possible D gene is TRBD2 (6 bases). CDR1 and CDR2 (germline): SEHNR, FQNEAQ (reference sequence). The CDR3 contains 15 residues. V was clipped by 5 bases and J by 3 bases, with 14 bases between them. The CDR3 loop reads CASSVVTSFYNEQFF. CDR3 sequence (DNA): TGTGCCAGCAGCGTGGTGACTAGTTTCTACAATGAGCAGTTCTTC.

V is TRBV7-9 and J is TRBJ2-7; 7 bases align to TRBD2. With V trimmed by 5 bases and J by 1 base, 14 bases remained unmatched. CDR3 length equals 17 residues. In germline, CDR1 is SEHNR, CDR2 FQNEAQ (reference sequence). The CDR3 reads CASSPPAGVRLSYEQYF. Written as DNA, the CDR3 is TGTGCCAGCAGCCCCCCGGCGGGGGTTCGGTTATCCTACGAGCAGTACTTC.

The gene calls are TRBV15 and TRBJ1-2; D gene unclear. This CDR3 contains 13 residues. Trimming left V 1 base short and J 8 bases short, with 11 bases between. CDR1 and CDR2 (germline): LNHNV, YYDKDF (reference sequence). The CDR3 spells CATSRADTSGYTF. CDR3 nucleotides: TGTGCCACCAGCAGAGCCGACACCTCGGGCTACACCTTC.

This rearrangement joins TRBV12-3 or TRBV12-4 to TRBJ2-5; D gene ambiguous. The ends were cut back, 6 bases at V and 5 bases at J, with 10 bases in the middle. There are 12 residues in the CDR3. The CDR3 bases are TGTGCCAGCAGCTTTAGTGGGGAGACCCAGTACTTC. It encodes CASSFSGETQYF.

This rearrangement joins TRBV5-4 to TRBJ1-2; D is unclear. Germline-derived CDR1 and CDR2 are SGHNT and YYREEE (reference sequence). Trimming cost V 1 base and J 4 bases, with 17 bases left between them. The CDR3 consists of 16 residues. CDR3 coding DNA: TGTGCCAGCAGCTTGCCCTCGGGAGTCATCCCCTATGGCTACACCTTC. Its translation is CASSLPSGVIPYGYTF.

This chain uses TRBV15 with TRBJ2-5, with D perhaps being TRBD1 or TRBD2 (6 bases each). The V gene's germline CDR1 is LNHNV and CDR2 YYDKDF (reference sequence). The CDR3 contains 14 residues. The ends were cut back, 0 bases at V and 4 bases at J, with 9 bases in the middle. CDR3 region: CATSRDGGGETQYF. The CDR3 region has the DNA TGTGCCACCAGCAGAGATGGAGGGGGAGAGACCCAGTACTTC.

A remark on this clone: Compared with germline, one end of the junction differs, possibly owing to a read error. The J gene is TRBJ2-7, the V gene TRBV18; the match to TRBD2 covers 7 bases. The CDR3 runs to 16 residues. Germline V CDR1 and CDR2: KGHSH, LQKENI. Here the CDR3 DNA reads TGTGCCAGCTCACCAGGTATTCTAGCGGACTCCTACGAGCAATACTTC. Translation: CASSPGILADSYEQYF.

This clone has just one count. The V gene is TRBV15, the J gene TRBJ1-1; the match to TRBD1 covers 7 bases. Germline CDR1 reads LNHNV; CDR2 reads YYDKDF (reference sequence). J lost 3 bases, V lost 0 bases, and 4 bases had no gene match. CDR3 length equals 15 residues. The DNA of the CDR3 is TGTGCCACCAGCAGAGAGACAGGGATTTACACTGAAGCTTTCTTT. It yields the protein CATSRETGIYTEAFF. Variable domain in full (rest from reference TRBV15 and TRBJ1-1): DAMVIQNPRYQVTQFGKPVTLSCSQTLNHNVMYWYQQKSSQAPKLLFHYYDKDFNNEADTPDNFQSRRPNTSFCFLDIRSPGLGDTAMYLCATSRETGIYTEAFFGQGTRLTVV.

The chain joins TRBV28 to TRBJ2-3; TRBD1 aligns across 9 bases. In germline, CDR1 is MDHEN, CDR2 SYDVKM. CDR3 size: 15 residues. The junction had 6 bases not matched to a gene; V was cut back by 5 bases and J by 3 bases. CDR3 nucleotide sequence: TGTGCCAGCAGTACTCCGGGACAGGGAACAGATACGCAGTATTTT. Translated, it gives CASSTPGQGTDTQYF.